The sequence of this T cell receptor beta chain was determined in a study of cytomegalovirus exposure and HLA in healthy donors. Primers for the PCR totalled 60 Vbeta and 13 Jbeta. The repertoire was sequenced with immunoSEQ multiplex PCR; TCRdb's copy has only in-frame clones and lacks some. This sample yields over 95,000 clones, of which around 77% are seen a single time; 9.5% to 13% belongs to the top ten. With respect to this clone: Its antigen is unknown.

Study results and caveats: As a later analysis revealed, most CMV-associated TCR beta chains appeared HLA-restricted.

Trimming cost V 2 bases and J 5 bases; bases outside gene matches: 8. There are 15 residues in the CDR3. Germline V gene sequence: CDR1 SGHDT, CDR2 YYEEEE. Source material: PBMCs. This receptor was obtained from a man aged 35-49 years in good health and CMV-seropositive. This chain connects TRBV5-6 to TRBJ2-5; 8 bases map to TRBD2. The DNA of the CDR3 is TGTGCCAGCAGCTTCCCGGGGGGGGCGCGGGAGACCCAGTACTTC. It is translated as CASSFPGGARETQYF.